The T cell receptor (beta chain) under discussion was sequenced for a study of T cell changes during pregnancy in multiple sclerosis. The CDR3 is made up of 13 amino acids. The V segment lost 4 bases and the J segment 11 bases; nucleotides outside the gene matches: 10. CDR1 and CDR2 from the germline V gene are SGHRS and YFSETQ. Method: immunoSEQ multiplex PCR; TCRdb's copy keeps in-frame clones and lacks some. The table shows approximately 28,000 clones, with about 90% occurring only once. The sample in question was peripheral blood, obtained in the first trimester of pregnancy. This chain connects TRBV5-1 to TRBJ1-1; 8 bases are a match to TRBD1. The TCR comes from a female donor in good health, enrolled as a control in a pregnancy study. This chain's CDR3 is CASSQDRVFEAFF. In nucleotides, the CDR3 is TGCGCCAGCAGCCAGGACAGGGTATTCGAGGCTTTCTTT.